One and the same sample provided the 29 T cell receptor beta chains below, sequenced in a study of T cell repertoires in cytomegalovirus infection (dated by TCRdb to the late 2010s). Their target antigens are unknown. Explained via the paper, the treatment or condition label denotes: in vitro stimulation with specific CMV peptide epitopes to enrich CMV-specific T cells. Sequencing used an Illumina HiSeq 1500. The raw public data were reprocessed by TCRdb itself: fastp quality trimming at Q25, MiXCR clonotype calling, in-frame beta chains only. CDR3 protein sequences are deduplicated, and each keeps its most common genes and DNA. The sample yields roughly 570,000 distinct CDR3 sequences; around two fifths were counted once. Around 48% of the sample is taken by the ten largest. The source was cultured PBMCs, collected from culture after CMV antigen stimulation. These receptors were taken from a human donor in good health (CMV status not recorded). Some clones in this sample may be carry-over from other donors' samples.

This sequence joins TRBV2 and TRBJ2-3, with 7 bases fitting TRBD2. V lost 6 bases, J lost 8 bases, and 11 bases stayed unmatched. Germline V gives CDR1 SNHLY, CDR2 FYNNEI. This CDR3 spans 14 amino acids. CDR3 in DNA: TGTGCCAGCAGAGTAGGGACTACCGCCGGTACGCAGTATTTT. Translated, it gives CASRVGTTAGTQYF.

This clonotype came up a few times. The gene calls are TRBV6-7 and TRBJ2-3; D remains unclear. TRBV6-7 is sorted into the ORF group, with uncertain function. The CDR3 runs to 14 residues. The V end lost 5 bases, the J end lost 9 bases, and 18 bases lay between the germline ends. Written as DNA, the CDR3 is TGTGCCAGCAGTGCCATACCTGGATTAGGCACGCAGTATTTT. Residues: CASSAIPGLGTQYF.

The gene calls are TRBV7-2 and TRBJ2-7; 8 bases are shared with TRBD2. This CDR3 spans 16 amino acids. The junction had 10 bases not matched to a gene; V was cut back by 5 bases and J by 1 base. Germline V gene sequence: CDR1 SGHTA, CDR2 FQGNSA. CDR3 loop: CASSLSGAGGSYEQYF. The CDR3 DNA reads TGTGCCAGCAGCCTCTCTGGGGCGGGAGGTTCCTACGAGCAGTACTTC.

The chain is built from TRBV7-9 and TRBJ2-3, with D hard to call. The CDR3 extends over 15 amino acids. Germline assignment: CDR1 SEHNR and CDR2 FQNEAQ (reference sequence). Trimming pared 5 bases from V and 2 bases from J, leaving 14 bases between. CDR3 residues: CASSQDRIVTDTQYF. The CDR3 nucleotides read TGTGCCAGCAGCCAAGACCGGATCGTCACAGATACGCAGTATTTT.

The J gene is TRBJ2-2, the V gene TRBV7-3; D unresolved. CDR1 and CDR2 from the germline V gene are SGHTA and FQGTGA. Trimming removed 5 bases at V and 5 bases at J, with 12 bases between. This CDR3 has 14 residues. Here the CDR3 reads CASSPSTRTGELFF. The DNA for the CDR3 is TGTGCCAGCAGCCCCTCGACCCGAACCGGGGAGCTGTTTTTT. Variable domain in full (rest from reference TRBV7-3 and TRBJ2-2): GAGVSQTPSNKVTEKGKYVELRCDPISGHTALYWYRQSLGQGPEFLIYFQGTGAADDSGLPNDRFFAVRPEGSVSTLKIQRTERGDSAVYLCASSPSTRTGELFFGEGSRLTVL.

This clonotype appeared a few times. This chain connects TRBV19 to TRBJ1-4; D perhaps matches TRBD1 (6 bases). The germline V and J ends were trimmed by 4 bases and 4 bases, with 13 bases remaining between them. The CDR3 runs to 15 residues. The germline V gene encodes CDR1 LNHDA and CDR2 SQIVND (reference sequence). The CDR3 protein is CASSTTGTRNEKLFF. In DNA form, the CDR3 reads TGTGCCAGTAGTACAACCGGGACACGTAATGAAAAACTGTTTTTT.

The J gene is TRBJ2-1, the V gene TRBV7-2; TRBD1 or TRBD2 may be the D gene (5 bases each). Trimming stripped 5 bases from V and 5 bases from J, with 19 bases between. This CDR3 has 16 amino acids. Germline values: CDR1 SGHTA, CDR2 FQGNSA. The CDR3 here is CASSPGPYHEHNEQFF. The CDR3 DNA sequence: TGTGCCAGCAGCCCGGGACCCTATCATGAACACAATGAGCAGTTCTTC. The full variable domain, in which reference TRBV7-2 and TRBJ2-1 provide the parts outside the CDR3, is GAGVSQSPSNKVTEKGKDVELRCDPISGHTALYWYRQSLGQGLEFLIYFQGNSAPDKSGLPSDRFSAERTGGSVSTLTIQRTQQEDSAVYLCASSPGPYHEHNEQFFGPGTRLTVL.

J is TRBJ2-1 and V is TRBV15, with D maybe TRBD1 (6 bases). Germline lookup yields CDR1 LNHNV and CDR2 YYDKDF (reference sequence). CDR3 length equals 15 residues. V lost 1 base and J lost 3, with 10 bases in between. This CDR3 reads CATSRVGAGYNEQFF. Written as DNA, the CDR3 is TGTGCCACCAGCAGAGTGGGGGCCGGCTACAATGAGCAGTTCTTC.

The chain employs TRBV5-4 and TRBJ2-6; the D gene is possibly TRBD1 (5 bases). V lost 9 bases, J lost 0 bases, and 10 bases lay in between. The CDR3 spans 14 residues. The germline gives CDR1 SGHNT, CDR2 YYREEE (reference sequence). CDR3 region: CATRGVSGANVLTF. The CDR3 region has the DNA TGTGCCACAAGGGGCGTCTCTGGGGCCAACGTCCTGACTTTC.

This clonotype was observed at least ten times. V and J are TRBV7-8 and TRBJ2-3; D is perhaps TRBD1 (5 bases). V was pared by 3 bases and J by 5 bases, with 18 bases between. The CDR3 has 16 amino acids. The germline V gene encodes CDR1 SGHVS and CDR2 FQNEAQ. The CDR3 sequence: CASSFKFRQGGDTQYF. In nucleotides, the CDR3 is TGTGCCAGCAGCTTTAAGTTCAGGCAGGGCGGAGATACGCAGTATTTT.

This clonotype has a single count. The chain combines TRBV27 with TRBJ1-4, with 7 bases matching TRBD1. V was clipped by 5 bases and J by 7 bases; unmatched bases: 7. CDR3 length equals 14 residues. Germline values: CDR1 MNHEY, CDR2 SMNVEV (reference sequence). The CDR3 loop reads CASSVDRVSEKLFF. As DNA, the CDR3 is TGTGCCAGCAGTGTAGACAGGGTCAGTGAAAAACTGTTTTTT.

This sequence joins TRBV6-5 and TRBJ2-7, with 7 bases that match TRBD1. This CDR3 is 13 amino acids long. The germline gives CDR1 MNHEY, CDR2 SVGAGI. The trim removed 6 bases at V and 6 bases at J, leaving 8 bases unmatched. The CDR3 sequence: CASRVTGQAEQYF. For the CDR3, the DNA is TGTGCCAGCAGAGTGACCGGACAGGCCGAGCAGTACTTC.

The V call is TRBV29-1, the J call TRBJ1-1, with D maybe TRBD1 (5 bases). The CDR3 has 13 residues. Trimming took 4 bases from V and 1 from J, leaving 10 bases between them. Germline V gene sequence: CDR1 SQVTM, CDR2 ANQGSEA. The CDR3 coding sequence is TGCAGCGTTGTCGGGGGAAGGAACACTGAAGCTTTCTTT. It is translated as CSVVGGRNTEAFF.

This clonotype occurred once. The chain has TRBV12-3 or TRBV12-4 and TRBJ2-7; the D gene could be TRBD1 or TRBD2 (6 bases each). The CDR3 is 18 amino acids. The V gene lost 4 bases and the J gene lost 0 bases, with 22 bases spanning the gap. CDR3 in amino acids: CASSSTLGGQGNSYEQYF. The CDR3, as DNA: TGTGCCAGCAGTTCGACCCTGGGGGGCCAGGGCAACTCCTACGAGCAGTACTTC.

This clonotype was counted between two and nine times. The chain carries TRBV7-2 and TRBJ2-7, with 11 positions matching TRBD2. V was clipped by 5 bases and J by 5 bases; unmatched bases: 5. Per the germline V gene, CDR1 is SGHTA and CDR2 is FQGNSA. This CDR3 has 14 residues. The chain's CDR3 is CASSPIAGGDEQYF. The CDR3 region has the DNA TGTGCCAGCAGCCCGATAGCGGGAGGGGACGAGCAGTACTTC.

V usage is TRBV12-3 or TRBV12-4 and J usage is TRBJ1-5; D is unclear. The CDR3 totals 13 residues. V gave up 3 bases and J gave up 9 bases, with 12 bases separating them. The CDR3 DNA follows: TGTGCCAGCAGTTTTAACACAATCTCGCCCCAGCATTTT. It is translated as CASSFNTISPQHF.

The chain has TRBV10-3 and TRBJ2-3; the D gene is possibly TRBD2 (6 bases). The CDR3 length is 14 residues. V shed 0 bases and J shed 7 bases, with 11 bases lying between them. The germline CDR1 and CDR2 sequences are ENHRY and SYGVKD. The CDR3 DNA reads as TGTGCCATCAGTGAGTCGTCGGGAGACTATACGCAGTATTTT. This gives the protein CAISESSGDYTQYF.

In this sample, this clonotype turned up a few times. The chain recombines TRBV25-1 with TRBJ2-7; perhaps D is TRBD1 or TRBD2 (5 bases each). Trimming took off 4 bases at V and 2 bases at J, with 15 bases between the two ends. This CDR3 spans 15 amino acids. Germline-derived CDR1 and CDR2 are MGHDK and SYGVNS. The DNA of the CDR3 is TGTGCCAGCAGTGCCCCCGGGACGGTCACCTACGAGCAGTACTTC. Amino acids: CASSAPGTVTYEQYF.

The chain has TRBV27 and TRBJ2-2; 10 bases agree with TRBD2. V shed 1 base and J 6 bases; nucleotides not matched to a gene: 5. Germline CDR1 MNHEY, CDR2 SMNVEV (reference sequence). The CDR3 is 16 amino acids. DNA for the CDR3: TGTGCCAGCAGTTTATGGAGCGGGGGGGCGGCCGGGGAGCTGTTTTTT. Translating gives CASSLWSGGAAGELFF.

This clonotype has ten or more counts. V usage is TRBV7-2 and J usage is TRBJ2-5; D might be TRBD1 (6 bases). The CDR3 is made up of 13 amino acids. Per the germline V gene, CDR1 is SGHTA and CDR2 is FQGNSA. V was shortened by 5 bases and J by 7 bases, with 14 bases between the two germline ends. The CDR3: CASSVRQDGTQYF. The CDR3 coding sequence is TGTGCCAGCAGCGTCCGACAGGACGGGACCCAGTACTTC.

The CDR3 sequence is CASSTGAKDTQYF. CDR3 nucleotides: TGTGCCAGCAGTACGGGGGCGAAAGATACGCAGTATTTT. The chain couples TRBV12-3 or TRBV12-4 to TRBJ2-3, with D perhaps matching TRBD1 or TRBD2 (6 bases each). CDR3 length equals 13 residues. The ends were cut back, 5 bases at V and 5 bases at J, with 11 bases in the middle.

This clonotype was picked up many times. The rearrangement joins TRBV7-2 to TRBJ2-5; possibly TRBD2 for D (6 bases). The germline V gene encodes CDR1 SGHTA and CDR2 FQGNSA. Trimming left V 8 bases short and J 1 base short, with 14 bases between. The CDR3 contains 14 residues. DNA of the CDR3: TGTGCCAGCGGCGGAGGACTACTCCAAGAGACCCAGTACTTC. Translated: CASGGGLLQETQYF.

The rearrangement links TRBV10-3 to TRBJ2-3, with 8 bases fitting TRBD2. The J segment lost 2 bases and the V segment lost 4 bases, leaving 5 bases of the junction unmatched. From germline, CDR1 is ENHRY and CDR2 SYGVKD. The CDR3 covers 15 residues. The CDR3 nucleotides are TGTGCCATCAGTGGGAGCGGGAGAACCACAGATACGCAGTATTTT. Its translation: CAISGSGRTTDTQYF.

This sequence joins TRBV28 and TRBJ2-1; a weak D match, TRBD2 (7 bases). Germline-derived CDR1 and CDR2 are MDHEN and SYDVKM. V lost 7 bases to trimming and J lost 9 bases, with 13 bases between them. The CDR3 extends over 12 amino acids. CDR3 residues: CASTRGGSEQFF. The CDR3 coding sequence is TGTGCCAGCACTAGGGGGGGGTCTGAGCAGTTCTTC.

V gene TRBV19 combines with J gene TRBJ2-3; D is perhaps TRBD1 (6 bases). Trimming removed 4 bases at V and 5 bases at J, with 10 bases between. In germline, CDR1 is LNHDA, CDR2 SQIVND (reference sequence). The CDR3 totals 13 residues. The CDR3 is CASSSTRGDTQYF. CDR3 DNA sequence: TGTGCCAGTAGTAGTACCAGGGGAGATACGCAGTATTTT.

This clonotype appeared a few times. The chain couples TRBV7-2 to TRBJ2-7, with 8 nucleotides matching TRBD1. Trimming cost V 2 bases and J 9 bases; bases outside gene matches: 12. The CDR3 has 15 amino acids. Germline V gene sequence: CDR1 SGHTA, CDR2 FQGNSA. The CDR3 DNA reads TGTGCCAGCAGCTTAAGGGACAGGCCCCTTCGGGGGCAGTACTTC. It specifies CASSLRDRPLRGQYF.

This clonotype was seen ten or more times. The chain combines TRBV7-2 with TRBJ2-5; D might be TRBD2 (7 bases). Trimming took 2 bases from V and 5 from J, leaving 18 bases between them. This CDR3 region has 16 residues. From germline, CDR1 is SGHTA and CDR2 FQGNSA. The chain's CDR3 is CASSLNYGGPMETQYF. The CDR3 bases are TGTGCCAGCAGCTTAAATTACGGGGGGCCGATGGAGACCCAGTACTTC.

J is TRBJ1-4 and V is TRBV12-3 or TRBV12-4, with 8 bases aligning to TRBD1. Trimming at V came to 5 bases and at J to 2 bases, leaving 4 bases not matched to a gene. This CDR3 region has 15 residues. The CDR3 spells CASSDRGFTNEKLFF. The CDR3 coding sequence is TGTGCCAGCAGTGACAGGGGTTTTACTAATGAAAAACTGTTTTTT.

A few counts support this clonotype. This chain joins TRBV6-1 and TRBJ1-2, with 8 bases aligning to TRBD1. This CDR3 contains 15 residues. J was trimmed by 3 bases and V by 5 bases; bases with no gene match: 8. Looked up from germline, CDR1 is MNHNS and CDR2 is SASEGT. CDR3 bases: TGTGCCAGCAGTCAACGGACAGGGTTGGACTATGGCTACACCTTC. Protein sequence: CASSQRTGLDYGYTF.